This TCR beta chain was documented in a study of T cells after yellow fever vaccination. Each CDR3 protein gets one entry after TCRdb re-called the 5' RACE reads with MiXCR. The repertoire has roughly 100,000 distinct CDR3 sequences, about 8.4% of them found once; the top ten carry roughly 15%. This clonotype was recorded at least ten times. This clonotype was sampled from a man in his late teens or twenties who received the YFV17D yellow fever vaccine. The sequencing here drew on CD8+ T cells not binding an NS4B(214-222) dextramer, sorted from PBMCs, taken roughly 14 days after the first yellow fever vaccination.

The CDR3 region has the DNA TGTGCCAGCAGAGGGCCGGGACAGCAACAAGAGACCCAGTACTTC. It yields the protein CASRGPGQQQETQYF. The rearrangement links TRBV28 to TRBJ2-5; 7 nucleotides agree with TRBD1. Germline V gene data show CDR1 as MDHEN and CDR2 as SYDVKM. This CDR3 region has 15 residues. After removal of 6 bases from V and 2 bases from J, the junction contained 9 bases not matched to a gene. Variable domain in full (rest from reference TRBV28 and TRBJ2-5): DVKVTQSSRYLVKRTGEKVFLECVQDMDHENMFWYRQDPGLGLRLIYFSYDVKMKEKGDIPEGYSVSREKKERFSLILESASTNQTSMYLCASRGPGQQQETQYFGPGTRLLVL.